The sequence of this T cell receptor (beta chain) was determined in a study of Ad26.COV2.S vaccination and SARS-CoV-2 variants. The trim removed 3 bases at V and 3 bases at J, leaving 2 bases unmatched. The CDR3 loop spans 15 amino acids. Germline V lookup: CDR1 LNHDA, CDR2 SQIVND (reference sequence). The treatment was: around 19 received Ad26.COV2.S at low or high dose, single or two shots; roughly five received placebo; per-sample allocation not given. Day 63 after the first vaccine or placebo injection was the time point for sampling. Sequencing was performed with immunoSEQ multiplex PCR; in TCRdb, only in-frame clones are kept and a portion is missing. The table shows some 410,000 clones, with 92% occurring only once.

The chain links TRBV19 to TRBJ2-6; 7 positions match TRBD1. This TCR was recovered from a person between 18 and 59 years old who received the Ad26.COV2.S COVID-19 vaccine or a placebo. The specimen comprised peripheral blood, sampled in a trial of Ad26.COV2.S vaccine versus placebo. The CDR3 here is CASSITGDGANVLTF. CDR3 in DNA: TGTGCCAGTAGTATTACAGGGGATGGGGCCAACGTCCTGACTTTC.